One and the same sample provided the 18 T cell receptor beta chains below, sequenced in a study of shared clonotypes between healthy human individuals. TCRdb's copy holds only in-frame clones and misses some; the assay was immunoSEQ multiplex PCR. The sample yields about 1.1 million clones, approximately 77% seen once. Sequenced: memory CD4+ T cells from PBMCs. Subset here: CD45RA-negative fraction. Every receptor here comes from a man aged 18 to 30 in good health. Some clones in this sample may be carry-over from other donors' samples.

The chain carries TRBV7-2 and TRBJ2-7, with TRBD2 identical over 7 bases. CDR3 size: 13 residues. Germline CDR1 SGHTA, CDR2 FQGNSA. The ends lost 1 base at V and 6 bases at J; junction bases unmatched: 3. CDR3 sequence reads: CASSLVGGSEQYF. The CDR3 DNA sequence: TGTGCCAGCAGCTTAGTCGGCGGGAGCGAGCAGTACTTC.

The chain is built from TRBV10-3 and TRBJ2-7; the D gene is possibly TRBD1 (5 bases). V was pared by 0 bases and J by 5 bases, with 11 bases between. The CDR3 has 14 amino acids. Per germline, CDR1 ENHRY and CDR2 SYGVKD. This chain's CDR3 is CAISESGQGDEQYF. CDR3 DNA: TGTGCCATCAGTGAGTCGGGGCAGGGTGACGAGCAGTACTTC.

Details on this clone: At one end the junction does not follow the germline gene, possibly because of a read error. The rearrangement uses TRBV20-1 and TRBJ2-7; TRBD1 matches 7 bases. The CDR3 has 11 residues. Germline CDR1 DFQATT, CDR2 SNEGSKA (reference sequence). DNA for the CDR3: TGCAGTGCTAGGAGCCAGGGGGAGTTGAACTTC. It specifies CSARSQGELNF.

The CDR3 DNA reads TGTGCCAGCAGCTTAAGGAGCGGGAGGTCCCAAGAGACCCAGTACTTC. It yields the protein CASSLRSGRSQETQYF. The chain links TRBV7-8 to TRBJ2-5, with TRBD2 matching over 9 bases. The CDR3 spans 16 residues. The germline V gene encodes CDR1 SGHVS and CDR2 FQNEAQ. V shed 2 bases and J 1 base; nucleotides not matched to a gene: 5. The full variable domain, its missing parts supplied by reference TRBV7-8 and TRBJ2-5, is GAGVSQSPRYKVAKRGQDVALRCDPISGHVSLFWYQQALGQGPEFLTYFQNEAQLDKSGLPSDRFFAERPEGSVSTLKIQRTQQEDSAVYLCASSLRSGRSQETQYFGPGTRLLVL.

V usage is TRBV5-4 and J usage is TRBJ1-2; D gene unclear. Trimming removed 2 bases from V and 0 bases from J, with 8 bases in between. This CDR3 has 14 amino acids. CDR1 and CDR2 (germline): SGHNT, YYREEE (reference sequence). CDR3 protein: CASSFGPANYGYTF. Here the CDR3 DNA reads TGTGCCAGCAGCTTTGGCCCAGCTAACTATGGCTACACCTTC.

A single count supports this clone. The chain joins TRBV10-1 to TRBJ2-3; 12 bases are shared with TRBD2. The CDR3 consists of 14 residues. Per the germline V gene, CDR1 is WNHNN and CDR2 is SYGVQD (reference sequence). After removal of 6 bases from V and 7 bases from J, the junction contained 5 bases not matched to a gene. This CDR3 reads CASSGLAGSYTQYF. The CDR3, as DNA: TGCGCCAGCAGCGGACTAGCGGGATCCTATACGCAGTATTTT.

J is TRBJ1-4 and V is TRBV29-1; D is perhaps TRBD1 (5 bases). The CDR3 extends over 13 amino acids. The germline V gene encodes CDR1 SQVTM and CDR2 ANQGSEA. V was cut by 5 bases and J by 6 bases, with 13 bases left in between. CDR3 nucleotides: TGCAGCGTTTTTCGTTGGGGGGATGAAAAACTGTTTTTT. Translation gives CSVFRWGDEKLFF.

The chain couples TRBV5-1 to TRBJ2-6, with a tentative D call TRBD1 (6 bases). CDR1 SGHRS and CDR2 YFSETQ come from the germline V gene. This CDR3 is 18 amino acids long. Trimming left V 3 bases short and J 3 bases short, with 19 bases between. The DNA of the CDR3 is TGCGCCAGCAGCTCGCAGAGGGTACAGGGAAATGGGGCCAACGTCCTGACTTTC. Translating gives CASSSQRVQGNGANVLTF.

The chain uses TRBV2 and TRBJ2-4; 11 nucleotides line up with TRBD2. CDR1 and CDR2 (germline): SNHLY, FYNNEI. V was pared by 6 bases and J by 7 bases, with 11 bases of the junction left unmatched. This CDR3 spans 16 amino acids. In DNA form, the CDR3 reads TGTGCCAGCAGCGCTCTAGCGGGAGGCGACGGGAACATTCAGTACTTC. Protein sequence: CASSALAGGDGNIQYF.

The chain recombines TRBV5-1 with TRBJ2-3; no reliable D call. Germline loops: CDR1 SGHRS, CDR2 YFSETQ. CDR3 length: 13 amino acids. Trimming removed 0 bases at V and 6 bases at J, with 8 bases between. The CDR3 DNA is TGCGCCAGCAGCTTGGGGCTATCGGATACGCAGTATTTT. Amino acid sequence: CASSLGLSDTQYF.

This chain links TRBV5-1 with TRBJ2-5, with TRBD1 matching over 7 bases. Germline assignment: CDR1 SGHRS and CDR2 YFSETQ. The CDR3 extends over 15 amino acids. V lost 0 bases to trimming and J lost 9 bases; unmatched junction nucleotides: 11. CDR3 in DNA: TGCGCCAGCAGCTTGGCGGGACAGCAAGAGACGGCCCAGTACTTC. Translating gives CASSLAGQQETAQYF.

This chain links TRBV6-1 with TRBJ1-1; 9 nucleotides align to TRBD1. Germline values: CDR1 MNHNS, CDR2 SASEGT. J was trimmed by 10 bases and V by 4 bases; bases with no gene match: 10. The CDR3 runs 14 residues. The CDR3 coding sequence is TGTGCCAGCAGTGGAGAACAGGGGGCGCTGGGAGCTTTCTTT. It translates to CASSGEQGALGAFF.

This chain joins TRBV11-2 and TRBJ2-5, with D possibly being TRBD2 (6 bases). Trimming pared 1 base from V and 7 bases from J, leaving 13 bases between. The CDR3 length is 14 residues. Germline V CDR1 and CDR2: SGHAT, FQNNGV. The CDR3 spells CASSLVSFGGTQYF. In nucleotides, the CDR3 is TGTGCCAGCAGCTTAGTTTCCTTCGGGGGGACCCAGTACTTC.

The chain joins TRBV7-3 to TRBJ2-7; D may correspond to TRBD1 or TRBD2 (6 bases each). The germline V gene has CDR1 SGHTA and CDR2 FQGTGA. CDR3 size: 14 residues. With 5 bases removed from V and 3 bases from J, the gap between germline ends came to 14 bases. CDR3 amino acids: CASSLLGGSYEQYF. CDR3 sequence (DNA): TGTGCCAGCAGCCTGCTAGGGGGGAGCTACGAGCAGTACTTC.

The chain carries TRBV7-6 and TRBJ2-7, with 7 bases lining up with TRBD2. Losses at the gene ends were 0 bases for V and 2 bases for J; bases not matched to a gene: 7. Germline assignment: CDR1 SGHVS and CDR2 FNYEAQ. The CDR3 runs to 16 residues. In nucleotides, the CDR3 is TGTGCCAGCAGCTTAGCTGGCGGGAGTGTTCCCTACGAGCAGTACTTC. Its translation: CASSLAGGSVPYEQYF.

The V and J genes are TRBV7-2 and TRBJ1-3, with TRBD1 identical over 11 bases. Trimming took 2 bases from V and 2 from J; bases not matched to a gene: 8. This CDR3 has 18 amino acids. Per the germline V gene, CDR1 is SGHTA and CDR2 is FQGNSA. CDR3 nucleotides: TGTGCCAGCAGCTTATCCCCCGGACAGGGGGCAACTGGAAACACCATATATTTT. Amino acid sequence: CASSLSPGQGATGNTIYF.

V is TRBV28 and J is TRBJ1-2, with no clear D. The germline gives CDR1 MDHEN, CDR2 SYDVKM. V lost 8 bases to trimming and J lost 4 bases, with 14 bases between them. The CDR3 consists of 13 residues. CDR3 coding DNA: TGTGCCAGCTATACCCCTAACTCCTATGGCTACACCTTC. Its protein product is CASYTPNSYGYTF.

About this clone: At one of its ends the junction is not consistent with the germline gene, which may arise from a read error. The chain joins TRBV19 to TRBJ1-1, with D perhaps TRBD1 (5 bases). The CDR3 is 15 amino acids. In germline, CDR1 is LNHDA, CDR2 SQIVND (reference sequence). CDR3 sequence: CASSPRRGGTAITLF. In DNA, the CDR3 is TGTGCCAGTAGTCCCCGAAGGGGAGGCACAGCAATCACCCTATTT. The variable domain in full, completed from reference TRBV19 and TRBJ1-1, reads DGGITQSPKYLFRKEGQNVTLSCEQNLNHDAMYWYRQDPGQGLRLIYYSQIVNDFQKGDIAEGYSVSREKKESFPLTVTSAQKNPTAFYLCASSPRRGGTAITLFGQGTRLTVV.